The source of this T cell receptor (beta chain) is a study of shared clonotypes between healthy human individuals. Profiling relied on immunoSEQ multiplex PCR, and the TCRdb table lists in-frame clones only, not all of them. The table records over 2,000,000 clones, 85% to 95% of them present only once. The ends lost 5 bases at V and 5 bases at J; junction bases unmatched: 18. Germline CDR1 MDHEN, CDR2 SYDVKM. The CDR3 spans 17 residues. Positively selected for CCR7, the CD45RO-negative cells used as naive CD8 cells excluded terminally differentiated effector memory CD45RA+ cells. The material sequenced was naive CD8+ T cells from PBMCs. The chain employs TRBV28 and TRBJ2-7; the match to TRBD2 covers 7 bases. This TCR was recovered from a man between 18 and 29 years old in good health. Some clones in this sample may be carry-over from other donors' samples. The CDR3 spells CASSLGIWGGRGDEQYF. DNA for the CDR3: TGTGCCAGCAGTCTAGGTATTTGGGGCGGGAGAGGCGACGAGCAGTACTTC. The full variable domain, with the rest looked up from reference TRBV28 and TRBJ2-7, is DVKVTQSSRYLVKRTGEKVFLECVQDMDHENMFWYRQDPGLGLRLIYFSYDVKMKEKGDIPEGYSVSREKKERFSLILESASTNQTSMYLCASSLGIWGGRGDEQYFGPGTRLTVT.